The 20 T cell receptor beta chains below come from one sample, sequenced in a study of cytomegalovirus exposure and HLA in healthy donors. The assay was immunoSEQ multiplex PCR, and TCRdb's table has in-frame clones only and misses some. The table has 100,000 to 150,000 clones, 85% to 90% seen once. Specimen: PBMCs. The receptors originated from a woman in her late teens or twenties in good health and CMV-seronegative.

CDR3 DNA sequence: TGTGCCAGTAGTACCCAGGGGGCGTGGGGCTACACCTTC. Translation: CASSTQGAWGYTF. V is TRBV19 and J is TRBJ1-2; 8 positions agree with TRBD1. Germline lookup yields CDR1 LNHDA and CDR2 SQIVND (reference sequence). This CDR3 contains 13 residues. Trimming removed 4 bases from V and 8 bases from J; junction bases left unmatched: 6.

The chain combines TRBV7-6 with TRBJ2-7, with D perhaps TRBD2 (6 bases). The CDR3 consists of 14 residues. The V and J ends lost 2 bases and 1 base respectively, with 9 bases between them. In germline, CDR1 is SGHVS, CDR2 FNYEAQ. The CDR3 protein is CASSLLAGSYEQYV. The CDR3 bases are TGTGCCAGCAGCTTATTGGCGGGGTCCTACGAGCAGTACGTC.

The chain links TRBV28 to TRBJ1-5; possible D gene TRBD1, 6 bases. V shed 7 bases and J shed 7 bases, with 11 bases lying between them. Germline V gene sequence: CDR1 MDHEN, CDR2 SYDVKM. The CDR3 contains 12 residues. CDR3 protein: CASTLQGQPQHF. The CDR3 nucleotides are TGTGCCAGCACCCTCCAGGGGCAGCCCCAGCATTTT.

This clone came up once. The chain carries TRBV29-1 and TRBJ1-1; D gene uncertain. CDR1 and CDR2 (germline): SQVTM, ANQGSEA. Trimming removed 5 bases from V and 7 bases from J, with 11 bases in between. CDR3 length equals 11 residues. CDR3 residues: CSVLTTLEAFF. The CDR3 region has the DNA TGCAGCGTTCTGACGACACTTGAAGCTTTCTTT.

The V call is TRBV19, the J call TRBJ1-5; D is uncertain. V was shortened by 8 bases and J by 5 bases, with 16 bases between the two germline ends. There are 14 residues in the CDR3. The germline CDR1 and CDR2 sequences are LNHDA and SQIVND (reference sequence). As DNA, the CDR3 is TGTGCCAGTTCTCAGACTAACGCGGATCAGCCCCAGCATTTT. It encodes CASSQTNADQPQHF.

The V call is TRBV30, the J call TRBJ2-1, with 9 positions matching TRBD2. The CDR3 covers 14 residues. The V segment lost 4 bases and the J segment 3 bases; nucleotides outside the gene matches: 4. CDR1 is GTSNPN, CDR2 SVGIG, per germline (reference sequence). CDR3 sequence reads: CAWTSGGNYNEQFF. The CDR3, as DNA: TGTGCCTGGACCAGCGGGGGGAACTACAATGAGCAGTTCTTC.

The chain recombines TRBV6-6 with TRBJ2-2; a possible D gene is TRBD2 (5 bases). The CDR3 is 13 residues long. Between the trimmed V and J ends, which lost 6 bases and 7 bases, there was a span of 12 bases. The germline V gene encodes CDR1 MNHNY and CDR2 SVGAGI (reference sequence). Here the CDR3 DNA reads TGTGCCAGCAGGAGGACTGGAGACGGGGAGCTGTTTTTT. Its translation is CASRRTGDGELFF.

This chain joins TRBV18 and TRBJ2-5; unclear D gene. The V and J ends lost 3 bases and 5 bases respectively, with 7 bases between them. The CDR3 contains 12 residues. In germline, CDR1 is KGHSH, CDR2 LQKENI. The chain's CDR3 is CASSPVEETQYF. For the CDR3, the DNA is TGTGCCAGCTCACCGGTGGAGGAGACCCAGTACTTC. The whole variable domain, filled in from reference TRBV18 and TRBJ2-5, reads NAGVMQNPRHLVRRRGQEARLRCSPMKGHSHVYWYRQLPEEGLKFMVYLQKENIIDESGMPKERFSAEFPKEGPSILRIQQVVRGDSAAYFCASSPVEETQYFGPGTRLLVL.

This CDR3 is CASSLARAGVTGELFF. DNA for the CDR3: TGTGCCAGCAGCTTAGCGAGAGCGGGCGTTACCGGGGAGCTGTTTTTT. The chain uses TRBV7-7 and TRBJ2-2; TRBD2 is a possible D gene (6 bases). There are 16 residues in the CDR3. The V end was cut by 0 bases, the J end by 5 bases, with 13 bases between. Germline CDR1 reads SSHAT; CDR2 reads FNYEAQ (reference sequence).

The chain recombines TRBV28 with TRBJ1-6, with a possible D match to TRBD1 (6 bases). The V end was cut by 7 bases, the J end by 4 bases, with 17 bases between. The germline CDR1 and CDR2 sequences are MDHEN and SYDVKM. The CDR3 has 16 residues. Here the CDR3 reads CASIALSDRYNSPLHF. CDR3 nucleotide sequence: TGTGCCAGCATCGCCCTATCGGACAGATATAATTCACCCCTCCACTTT.

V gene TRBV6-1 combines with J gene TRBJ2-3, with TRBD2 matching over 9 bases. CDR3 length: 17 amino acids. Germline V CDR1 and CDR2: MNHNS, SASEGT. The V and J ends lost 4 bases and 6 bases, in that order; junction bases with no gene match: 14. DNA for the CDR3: TGTGCCAGCAGTGGAGCTGGATTCGCGGGGGGGCAGGATACGCAGTATTTT. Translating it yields CASSGAGFAGGQDTQYF.

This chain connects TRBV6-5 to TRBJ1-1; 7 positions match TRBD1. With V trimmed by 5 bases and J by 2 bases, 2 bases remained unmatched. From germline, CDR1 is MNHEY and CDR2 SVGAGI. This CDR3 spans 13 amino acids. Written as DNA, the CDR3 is TGTGCCAGCAGTCGACAGGGAAACACTGAAGCTTTCTTT. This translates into CASSRQGNTEAFF.

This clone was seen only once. Here the CDR3 reads CAISNRGHGEINQPQHF. The CDR3, as DNA: TGTGCCATCAGCAACAGGGGGCACGGCGAAATTAATCAGCCCCAGCATTTT. The V gene is TRBV10-3, the J gene TRBJ1-5; 9 bases map to TRBD1. CDR1 and CDR2 from the germline V gene are ENHRY and SYGVKD. V lost 6 bases to trimming and J lost 4 bases; unmatched junction nucleotides: 13. The CDR3 runs 17 residues.

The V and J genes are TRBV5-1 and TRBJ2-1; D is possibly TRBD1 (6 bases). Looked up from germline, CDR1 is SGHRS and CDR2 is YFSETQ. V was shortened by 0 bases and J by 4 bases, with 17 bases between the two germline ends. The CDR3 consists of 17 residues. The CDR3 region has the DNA TGCGCCAGCAGCTTGGTCAGCAGGGGACCCCTATACAATGAGCAGTTCTTC. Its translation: CASSLVSRGPLYNEQFF.

CDR3 sequence: CASSLQGLGAGKLFF. CDR3 coding DNA: TGTGCCAGCAGCTTACAAGGCTTGGGGGCCGGAAAACTGTTTTTT. V usage is TRBV7-8 and J usage is TRBJ1-4; D perhaps matches TRBD1 (6 bases). This CDR3 contains 15 residues. The germline V and J ends were trimmed by 2 bases and 10 bases, with 17 bases remaining between them. Germline lookup yields CDR1 SGHVS and CDR2 FQNEAQ.

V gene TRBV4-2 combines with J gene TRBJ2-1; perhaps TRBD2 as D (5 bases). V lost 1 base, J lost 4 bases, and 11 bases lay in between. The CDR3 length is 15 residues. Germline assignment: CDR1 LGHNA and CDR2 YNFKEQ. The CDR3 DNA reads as TGTGCCAGCAGCCAAGCGTGGGGAGATTACAATGAGCAGTTCTTC. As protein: CASSQAWGDYNEQFF.

CDR3 in amino acids: CASSSGKNNEQFF. In nucleotides, the CDR3 is TGTGCCAGCAGTTCCGGGAAAAACAATGAGCAGTTCTTC. V and J are TRBV28 and TRBJ2-1, with a tentative D call TRBD2 (5 bases). The germline CDR1 and CDR2 sequences are MDHEN and SYDVKM. The CDR3 spans 13 residues. Trimming shortened V by 4 bases and J by 5 bases, and 9 bases separated the two germline ends.

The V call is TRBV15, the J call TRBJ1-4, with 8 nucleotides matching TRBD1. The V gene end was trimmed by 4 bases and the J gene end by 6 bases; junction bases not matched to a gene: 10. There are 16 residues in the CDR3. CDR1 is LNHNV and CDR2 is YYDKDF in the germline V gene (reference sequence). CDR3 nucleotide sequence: TGTGCCACCAGCACCGACTCAGGGGGCTGGGATGAAAAACTGTTTTTT. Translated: CATSTDSGGWDEKLFF. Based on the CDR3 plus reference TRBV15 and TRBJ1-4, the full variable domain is DAMVIQNPRYQVTQFGKPVTLSCSQTLNHNVMYWYQQKSSQAPKLLFHYYDKDFNNEADTPDNFQSRRPNTSFCFLDIRSPGLGDTAMYLCATSTDSGGWDEKLFFGSGTQLSVL.

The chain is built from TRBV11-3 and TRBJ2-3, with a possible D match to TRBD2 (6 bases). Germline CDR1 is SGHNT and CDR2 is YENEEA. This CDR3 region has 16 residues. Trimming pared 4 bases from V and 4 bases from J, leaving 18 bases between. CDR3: CASSSSGAGNADTQYF. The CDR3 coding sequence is TGTGCCAGCAGCTCATCTGGGGCGGGAAATGCAGATACGCAGTATTTT.

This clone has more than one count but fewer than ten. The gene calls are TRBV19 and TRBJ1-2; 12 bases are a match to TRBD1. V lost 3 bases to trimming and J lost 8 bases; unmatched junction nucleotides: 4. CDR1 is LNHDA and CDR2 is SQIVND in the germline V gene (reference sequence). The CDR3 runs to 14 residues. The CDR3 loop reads CASSIPGTGGGYTF. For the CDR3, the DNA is TGTGCCAGTAGTATCCCCGGGACAGGGGGCGGCTACACCTTC.